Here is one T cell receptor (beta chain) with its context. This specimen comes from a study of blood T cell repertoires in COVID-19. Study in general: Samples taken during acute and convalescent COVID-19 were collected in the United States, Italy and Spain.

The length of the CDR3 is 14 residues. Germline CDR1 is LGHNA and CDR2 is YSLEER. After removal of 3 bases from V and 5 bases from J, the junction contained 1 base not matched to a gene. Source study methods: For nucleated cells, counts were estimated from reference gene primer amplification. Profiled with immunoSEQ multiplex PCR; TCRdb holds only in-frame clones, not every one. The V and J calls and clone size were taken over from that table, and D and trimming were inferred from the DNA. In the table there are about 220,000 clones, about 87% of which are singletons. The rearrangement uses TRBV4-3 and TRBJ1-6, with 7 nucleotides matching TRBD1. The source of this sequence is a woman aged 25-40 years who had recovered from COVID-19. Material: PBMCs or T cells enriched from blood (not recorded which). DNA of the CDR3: TGCGCCAGCAGCCACAGGGGGAATAATTCACCCCTCCACTTT. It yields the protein CASSHRGNNSPLHF.